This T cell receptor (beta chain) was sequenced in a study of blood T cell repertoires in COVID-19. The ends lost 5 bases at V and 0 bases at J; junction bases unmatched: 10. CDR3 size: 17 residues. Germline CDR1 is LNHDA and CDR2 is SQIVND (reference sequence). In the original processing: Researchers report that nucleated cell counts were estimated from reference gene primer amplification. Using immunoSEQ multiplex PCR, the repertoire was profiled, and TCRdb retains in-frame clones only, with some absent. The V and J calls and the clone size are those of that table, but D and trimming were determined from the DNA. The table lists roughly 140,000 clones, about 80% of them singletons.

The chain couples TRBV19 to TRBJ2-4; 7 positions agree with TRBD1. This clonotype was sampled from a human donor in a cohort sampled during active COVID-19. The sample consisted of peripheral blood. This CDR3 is CASSFRDRGLAKNIQYF. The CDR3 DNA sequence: TGTGCCAGTAGTTTCCGGGACAGAGGATTAGCCAAAAACATTCAGTACTTC.